In this sample, the clone carrying this T cell receptor (beta chain) turned up a few times. Antigen specificity is unknown. This CDR3 contains 17 residues. Per germline, CDR1 LNHNV and CDR2 YYDKDF (reference sequence). The V and J ends lost 1 base and 4 bases respectively, with 19 bases between them. MiXCR was run by TCRdb on the reads, yielding one entry per CDR3 protein. The repertoire has around 530,000 distinct CDR3 sequences, approximately 16% of them found once; the top ten carry roughly a quarter. This specimen comes from a study of T cell repertoires in cytomegalovirus infection. Study summary: Public TCR beta signatures were indicative of both CMV infection and a matching HLA type.

Study-wide results and caveats: HLA-C-restricted TCR beta clonotypes specific for CMV led the ex vivo response.

The receptor was derived from a human donor in good health (CMV status not recorded). Some clones in this sample may be carry-over from other donors' samples. Specimen: CD8+ T cells from PBMCs. The gene calls are TRBV15 and TRBJ2-5; D perhaps matches TRBD2 (7 bases). The CDR3 DNA reads as TGTGCCACCAGCAGAGGCCCCCCCCAGGGGAGGGGAGAGACCCAGTACTTC. As protein: CATSRGPPQGRGETQYF.